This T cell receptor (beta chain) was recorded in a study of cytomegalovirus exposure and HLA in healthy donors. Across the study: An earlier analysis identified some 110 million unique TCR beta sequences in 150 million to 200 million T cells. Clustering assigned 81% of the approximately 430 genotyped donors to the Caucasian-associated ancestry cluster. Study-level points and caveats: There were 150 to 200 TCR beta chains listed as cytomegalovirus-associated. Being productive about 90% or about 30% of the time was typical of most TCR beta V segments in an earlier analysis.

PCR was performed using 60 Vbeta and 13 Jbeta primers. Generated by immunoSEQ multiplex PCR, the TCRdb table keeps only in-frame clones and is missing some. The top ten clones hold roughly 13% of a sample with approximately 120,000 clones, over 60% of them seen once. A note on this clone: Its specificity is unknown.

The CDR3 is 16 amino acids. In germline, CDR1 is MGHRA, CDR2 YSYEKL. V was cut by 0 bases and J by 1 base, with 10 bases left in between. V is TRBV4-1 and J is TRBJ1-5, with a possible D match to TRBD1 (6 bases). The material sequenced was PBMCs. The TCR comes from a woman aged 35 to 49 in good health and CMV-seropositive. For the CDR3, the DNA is TGCGCCAGCAGCCAAGATATACAGGGAAGCAATCAGCCCCAGCATTTT. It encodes CASSQDIQGSNQPQHF.